The clone carrying this T cell receptor beta chain showed up just once. Its antigen is not identified. Assay used: immunoSEQ multiplex PCR; TCRdb lists only in-frame clones, some missing. The sample has 200,000 to 250,000 clones; more than 70% are singletons. CDR1 and CDR2 from the germline V gene are SGHRS and YFSETQ. Between the trimmed V and J ends, which lost 5 bases and 1 base, there was a span of 17 bases. The CDR3 length is 16 residues. The data originate from a study of cytotoxic CD8 clonotypes in ibrutinib-treated CLL. Study results and limitations: The study found clonality rose at ibrutinib response, then fell toward baseline at progression.

The origin of this receptor is a human donor with chronic lymphocytic leukemia. The specimen was PBMCs, collected after 12 months of ibrutinib treatment. The chain joins TRBV5-1 to TRBJ2-3; a weak D match, TRBD2 (6 bases). The CDR3 sequence is CASSEGLSGGTDTQYF. The CDR3 DNA sequence: TGCGCCAGCAGTGAGGGACTTTCTGGGGGCACAGATACGCAGTATTTT.